These 22 T cell receptor beta chains were sequenced from one sample in a study of T cells in Graves' hyperthyroidism and ophthalmopathy. The investigators amplified TCR beta CDR3 regions from RNA transcripts. The TCR CDR3 was amplified in a first-round RT-PCR using the HTBI primer set. TCRdb itself ran the multiplex PCR reads through MiXCR, one entry per CDR3 protein. The sample carries over 650,000 distinct CDR3 sequences, 15% to 20% recorded once. Sequencing was done on a sample of blood. These receptors all come from a man younger than 35 with Graves' hyperthyroidism.

Concerning this clonotype itself: At one end the junction does not follow the germline gene, possibly because of a read error. The rearrangement links TRBV5-6 to TRBJ1-3; D might be TRBD1 (6 bases). The germline V gene encodes CDR1 SGHDT and CDR2 YYEEEE. This CDR3 is built from 15 residues. CDR3 sequence: CAGSLDSTSGNTIYF. The CDR3 nucleotides are TGTGCCGGCAGCCTGGACAGCACCTCTGGAAACACCATATATTTT.

This sequence joins TRBV7-9 and TRBJ2-1; TRBD2 might be the D (6 bases). Per the germline V gene, CDR1 is SEHNR and CDR2 is FQNEAQ (reference sequence). Trimming took 4 bases from V and 9 from J, leaving 7 bases between them. The CDR3 contains 11 residues. The DNA of the CDR3 is TGTGCCAGCAGCTGGGGGGTTGAGCAGTTCTTC. It encodes CASSWGVEQFF.

This clonotype was detected many times. The rearrangement uses TRBV7-9 and TRBJ2-1, with 10 bases identical to TRBD2. This CDR3 has 17 amino acids. Per germline, CDR1 SEHNR and CDR2 FQNEAQ (reference sequence). V dropped 3 bases and J dropped 6; count of bases not matched to a gene: 11. The CDR3 is CASSLRRLAGHGNEQFF. CDR3 DNA: TGTGCCAGCAGCTTGAGACGACTAGCGGGTCATGGCAATGAGCAGTTCTTC.

As to this clonotype: One base away lies a much larger clone, so this may be a sequencing read error. The V call is TRBV28, the J call TRBJ2-5; D gene ambiguous. This CDR3 spans 11 amino acids. CDR1 MDHEN and CDR2 SYDVKM come from the germline V gene. In DNA, the CDR3 is TGTGTCAGCAGTCGCCGGCAGACCCAGTACTTC. This sequence encodes CVSSRRQTQYF.

This clonotype came up many times. V is TRBV2 and J is TRBJ2-7, with unresolved D. Trimming cost V 5 bases and J 5 bases, with 13 bases left between them. Germline V lookup: CDR1 SNHLY, CDR2 FYNNEI. CDR3 length: 13 amino acids. The CDR3 spells CASSWTQNHEQYF. In DNA, the CDR3 is TGTGCCAGCAGTTGGACCCAGAACCACGAGCAGTACTTC.

Of note for this clonotype: A much larger clone lies a single base off, so this may be a read error. V gene TRBV18 combines with J gene TRBJ2-1; weak D call: TRBD2 (5 bases). The J call is in doubt because the DNA end fits TRBJ2-7 better. In germline, CDR1 is KGHSH, CDR2 LQKENI. The CDR3 extends over 15 amino acids. Here the CDR3 reads CASSRNGGRNNEQYF. In nucleotides, the CDR3 is TGTGCCAGCTCACGCAACGGAGGTCGGAACAATGAGCAGTACTTC.

This clonotype came up many times. V gene TRBV28 combines with J gene TRBJ2-5; 8 bases line up with TRBD2. J lost 7 bases, V lost 1 base, and 8 bases had no gene match. There are 15 residues in the CDR3. The germline gives CDR1 MDHEN, CDR2 SYDVKM. CDR3 sequence (DNA): TGTGCCAGCAGTTTATCAGCGGGAGCCTTCGGGACCCAGTACTTC. Protein: CASSLSAGAFGTQYF.

This clonotype was recorded many times. CDR3 nucleotides: TGTGCCATCAGTGAGCTGACTAGCGGGTACAATGAGCAGTTCTTC. Translated: CAISELTSGYNEQFF. The chain links TRBV10-3 to TRBJ2-1; 10 bases line up with TRBD2. CDR3 length: 15 amino acids. CDR1 and CDR2 from the germline V gene are ENHRY and SYGVKD. J gave up 4 bases and V 2 bases, and 2 bases lay outside the gene matches.

The CDR3 coding sequence is TGTGCCAGCAGCCCGCGAGGGGAAAACACTGAAGCTTTCTTT. It yields the protein CASSPRGENTEAFF. The chain carries TRBV9 and TRBJ1-1, with D perhaps TRBD1 (5 bases). Trimming took 4 bases from V and 2 from J, leaving 12 bases between them. The CDR3 is made up of 14 amino acids. CDR1 is SGDLS and CDR2 is YYNGEE in the germline V gene.

As for this clonotype: A much more abundant neighbour one base away suggests this may be a read error. V gene TRBV6-2 or TRBV6-3 combines with J gene TRBJ2-1; tentatively, D is TRBD1 or TRBD2 (6 bases each). The CDR3 is made up of 16 amino acids. Germline V gene sequence: CDR1 MNHEY, CDR2 SVGEGT. The V and J ends lost 5 bases and 7 bases respectively, with 21 bases between them. As DNA, the CDR3 is TGTGCCAGCAGTGTTCACTTCGGACAGAGCGGGAATGAGCAGTTCTTC. Amino acids: CASSVHFGQSGNEQFF.

CDR3 loop: CASRLPSGSEQYF. CDR3 DNA: TGTGCCAGCAGACTTCCTTCTGGGTCCGAGCAGTACTTC. V gene TRBV6-1 combines with J gene TRBJ2-7; D call uncertain. The length of the CDR3 is 13 residues. Germline V gene sequence: CDR1 MNHNS, CDR2 SASEGT. Between the trimmed V and J ends, which lost 6 bases and 6 bases, there was a span of 15 bases.

The CDR3 spells CASSLLPRGGDTQYF. Written as DNA, the CDR3 is TGTGCCAGCAGCCTCCTACCCCGGGGGGGAGATACGCAGTATTTT. The V gene is TRBV6-1, the J gene TRBJ2-3; 8 bases match TRBD2. The CDR3 consists of 15 residues. Germline CDR1 is MNHNS and CDR2 is SASEGT. V was clipped by 6 bases and J by 5 bases; unmatched bases: 10.

J is TRBJ2-1 and V is TRBV6-1; TRBD2 matches at 12 bases. The ends lost 6 bases at V and 5 bases at J; junction bases unmatched: 2. Germline V CDR1 and CDR2: MNHNS, SASEGT. CDR3 length: 14 amino acids. This CDR3 reads CASSGTSGHNEQFF. DNA for the CDR3: TGTGCCAGCAGCGGGACTAGCGGGCACAATGAGCAGTTCTTC.

The chain is built from TRBV6-2 or TRBV6-3 and TRBJ2-7; D not certain. The CDR3 has 13 amino acids. Germline CDR1 MNHEY, CDR2 SVGEGT. V was trimmed by 5 bases and J by 9 bases, leaving 17 bases between them. As DNA, the CDR3 is TGTGCCAGCAGTCAACCTTTAGAAGCCGGGCAGTACTTC. It yields the protein CASSQPLEAGQYF.

This clonotype was seen repeatedly, ten times or more. This chain connects TRBV6-6 to TRBJ1-1; D gene unclear. Germline values: CDR1 MNHNY, CDR2 SVGAGI (reference sequence). The CDR3 extends over 14 amino acids. The germline V and J ends were trimmed by 2 bases and 6 bases, with 13 bases remaining between them. The CDR3 bases are TGTGCCAGCAGTTACGGCCTACGTGTCTCTGAAGCTTTCTTT. Protein sequence: CASSYGLRVSEAFF.

This clonotype was counted many times. V is TRBV11-2 and J is TRBJ2-7; D uncertain. This CDR3 has 13 amino acids. Germline V gene data show CDR1 as SGHAT and CDR2 as FQNNGV. Trimming removed 0 bases from V and 3 bases from J, with 6 bases in between. CDR3 in amino acids: CASSLDRRYEQYF. The CDR3 coding sequence is TGTGCCAGCAGCTTAGACAGACGCTACGAGCAGTACTTC.

This clonotype was seen many times. The J gene is TRBJ2-7, the V gene TRBV20-1, with a tentative D call TRBD1 (5 bases). V lost 0 bases and J lost 2, with 11 bases in between. Germline V gene sequence: CDR1 DFQATT, CDR2 SNEGSKA (reference sequence). This CDR3 has 14 amino acids. CDR3: CSARDQTVTYEQYF. In nucleotides, the CDR3 is TGCAGTGCTAGAGACCAGACAGTAACCTACGAGCAGTACTTC.

This clonotype has at least ten counts. The chain combines TRBV5-5 with TRBJ2-5; 10 nucleotides align to TRBD2. The V segment lost 7 bases and the J segment 4 bases; nucleotides outside the gene matches: 16. CDR3 length: 17 amino acids. The germline gives CDR1 SGHKS, CDR2 YYEKEE (reference sequence). The CDR3 nucleotides read TGTGCCAGCGCCAAGGGCTCGGGGCTAGCGGGAGTAGAGACCCAGTACTTC. Protein sequence: CASAKGSGLAGVETQYF.

The chain carries TRBV18 and TRBJ2-7; perhaps D is TRBD1 or TRBD2 (5 bases each). Per germline, CDR1 KGHSH and CDR2 LQKENI. There are 13 residues in the CDR3. V was pared by 2 bases and J by 6 bases, with 11 bases between. CDR3 loop: CASSPSRDGEQYF. DNA of the CDR3: TGTGCCAGCTCACCAAGCAGGGACGGCGAGCAGTACTTC.

This chain connects TRBV4-1 to TRBJ2-4; 8 nucleotides line up with TRBD1. Per the germline V gene, CDR1 is MGHRA and CDR2 is YSYEKL. Trimming at V came to 6 bases and at J to 6 bases, leaving 7 bases not matched to a gene. The CDR3 sequence is 14 residues long. In DNA, the CDR3 is TGCGCCAGCAGACCGGACAGGGTGGGAAACATTCAGTACTTC. This translates into CASRPDRVGNIQYF.

This clonotype was picked up many times. V gene TRBV28 combines with J gene TRBJ2-5; D may correspond to TRBD1 or TRBD2 (5 bases each). This CDR3 is 13 amino acids long. The V end lost 4 bases, the J end lost 4 bases, and 10 bases lay between the germline ends. Germline assignment: CDR1 MDHEN and CDR2 SYDVKM. The CDR3 DNA sequence: TGTGCCAGCAGTTGGGGCGGGCCAGAGACCCAGTACTTC. This sequence encodes CASSWGGPETQYF.

This clonotype appeared many times. V is TRBV2 and J is TRBJ1-1; D possibly corresponds to TRBD1 (6 bases). Trimming left V 7 bases short and J 4 bases short, with 13 bases between. The CDR3 consists of 13 residues. Germline lookup yields CDR1 SNHLY and CDR2 FYNNEI. The chain's CDR3 is CASTTTGGTEAFF. The CDR3 DNA is TGTGCCAGCACGACGACAGGTGGCACTGAAGCTTTCTTT.